This TCR beta chain emerged from a study of blood T cell repertoires in COVID-19. Study summary: The United States, Italy and Spain provided the acute and convalescent COVID-19 samples. PBMCs, B-cell-depleted T cells, or T cells were the source of the cDNA or gDNA that made up the material.

Methods used by the authors: For nucleated cells, counts were estimated from reference gene primer amplification. Sequencing used immunoSEQ multiplex PCR; TCRdb keeps in-frame clones, though not all of them. Clonal size and the V and J genes are those of that table, whereas D and trimming came from the DNA. Among roughly 150,000 clones listed, approximately 80% were seen once. This CDR3 has 16 residues. Germline V gene lookup returns CDR1 MNHNY and CDR2 SVGAGI (reference sequence). The V end lost 6 bases, the J end lost 3 bases, and 18 bases lay between the germline ends. The chain links TRBV6-6 to TRBJ1-5; perhaps TRBD1 as D (5 bases). Input material: peripheral blood. The sequence derives from a woman aged 80 or older with acute or convalescent COVID-19. The CDR3 here is CASSLQETIVNQPQHF. The CDR3 DNA reads TGTGCCAGCAGCTTACAGGAGACCATAGTCAATCAGCCCCAGCATTTT.